This T cell receptor (beta chain) was captured by sequencing in a study of T-cell reconstitution after alpha-beta-depleted transplantation in children. A word on this clonotype: Its antigen remains unknown.

Unique molecular identifiers were incorporated during preparation of the TCRbeta library. TCRdb passed the PCR reads through MiXCR, listing each CDR3 protein once. The sample yields hundreds of thousands of distinct CDR3 sequences, about 24% seen once. CDR1 and CDR2 (germline): DFQATT, SNEGSKA (reference sequence). This CDR3 has 14 amino acids. V dropped 0 bases and J dropped 5 bases, with 11 bases sitting between them. Overall study findings and caveats: Some patients' high day-60 TCRbeta diversity was traced to surviving recipient T cells and thymic progenitors. About two months after transplant, alpha-beta T cells reportedly came from several hundred expanded graft clones. T-cell counts and diversity at one year post-transplant came mainly from newly produced T cells.

The chain has TRBV20-1 and TRBJ2-1; D is uncertain. The origin of this receptor is a female patient aged 2 to 10 who had a stem cell transplant for congenital amegakaryocytic thrombocytopenia, so the T cells may come from the graft donor. The sample consisted of PBMCs, mostly from graft donor cells, taken 360 days after TCRalphabeta/CD19-depleted stem cell transplant. CDR3 nucleotides: TGCAGTGCTAGAGAGCTAGGACCGAACAATGAGCAGTTCTTC. Translation gives CSARELGPNNEQFF.